This T cell receptor beta chain was sequenced in a study of shared clonotypes between healthy human individuals. The CDR3 is made up of 18 amino acids. V shed 0 bases and J shed 0 bases, with 17 bases lying between them. In germline, CDR1 is SGDLS, CDR2 YYNGEE. The assay was carried out at the deep level. TCRdb keeps only in-frame clones here, not all; method: immunoSEQ multiplex PCR. The data hold 2 million to 2.5 million clones, with roughly 92% observed a single time. The TCR comes from a man aged 18 to 29 in good health. Some clones in this sample may be carry-over from other donors' samples. This sequence joins TRBV9 and TRBJ2-3; TRBD1 or TRBD2 may be the D gene (5 bases each). The material sequenced was naive CD4+ T cells from PBMCs. As to subset: CD45RA+ positively selected. Here the CDR3 DNA reads TGTGCCAGCAGCGTAGGCCGAGGCTGGGGGTCTAGCACAGATACGCAGTATTTT. Translation: CASSVGRGWGSSTDTQYF.